This T cell receptor beta chain was identified in a study of regulatory T cells in long-lasting Graves disease. As for this clonotype: One end of the junction fails to match germline, which may point to a read error.

Sample time point: newly diagnosed GD, antithyroid drugs for less than 3 months. The TCR library was made from RNA that had been extracted from PBMCs in TRIzol. TCR beta libraries were built with iRepertoire HTBI primers and Arm-PCR of CDR3 regions. TCRdb re-called the multiplex PCR reads through MiXCR, storing one row per CDR3 protein. The sample includes hundreds of thousands of distinct CDR3 sequences, around 17% seen only once; the top ten take approximately 18%. The CDR3 sequence is 17 residues long. The V gene's germline CDR1 is MNHEY and CDR2 SMNVEV (reference sequence). A further study also used this sample, focusing on T cells in Graves' hyperthyroidism and ophthalmopathy.

This sample comprised peripheral blood mononuclear cells (PBMCs), obtained at new diagnosis, from a patient treated with antithyroid drugs. V and J are TRBV27 and TRBJ2-6; D is possibly TRBD1 (5 bases). This receptor was taken from a woman aged 25 to 45 with Graves disease. CDR3 sequence: CASSLSLRGSGPNVLTF. CDR3 nucleotides: TGTGCCAGCAGTTTATCGTTAAGGGGCTCTGGGCCCAACGTCCTGACTTTC.